The 17 T cell receptor beta chains presented below share a single source sample, sequenced in a study of graft-versus-host responses after intestinal transplantation. No cognate antigen is known for these TCRs. Profiled with immunoSEQ multiplex PCR; TCRdb holds only in-frame clones, not every one. The sample yields around 76,000 clones, around 96% seen once. The specimen comprised unstimulated CD8+ T cells sorted from spleen or lymph node cells, sampled before intestinal transplant. The receptors originated from a human donor who received an intestinal transplant.

The CDR3 sequence is CSVVSANLNTGELFF. The CDR3, as DNA: TGCAGCGTTGTTTCGGCTAACCTTAACACCGGGGAGCTGTTTTTT. The rearrangement links TRBV29-1 to TRBJ2-2; D uncertain. V lost 4 bases, J lost 2 bases, and 14 bases lay in between. This CDR3 is 15 amino acids long. CDR1 is SQVTM and CDR2 is ANQGSEA in the germline V gene.

The chain combines TRBV2 with TRBJ2-7; 10 nucleotides agree with TRBD2. This CDR3 contains 16 residues. The germline V gene encodes CDR1 SNHLY and CDR2 FYNNEI. The V segment lost 4 bases and the J segment 2 bases; nucleotides outside the gene matches: 8. As DNA, the CDR3 is TGTGCCAGCAGTGGTCAGGGACTAGCGATTCCCTACGAGCAGTACTTC. Translation gives CASSGQGLAIPYEQYF.

This clone was recorded only once. J is TRBJ1-4 and V is TRBV12-5, with a tentative D call TRBD1 (5 bases). Trimming cost V 2 bases and J 7 bases, with 17 bases left between them. This CDR3 has 16 amino acids. Germline loops: CDR1 LGHNT, CDR2 FRNRAP. The CDR3 protein is CASGLSQADGGEKLFF. The CDR3 bases are TGTGCTAGTGGTTTGTCCCAGGCGGACGGGGGTGAAAAACTGTTTTTT.

The chain is built from TRBV14 and TRBJ2-1; the D gene is possibly TRBD1 (6 bases). The CDR3 runs to 16 residues. V was clipped by 5 bases and J by 0 bases, with 14 bases between them. Germline CDR1 is SGHDN and CDR2 is FVKESK. CDR3 bases: TGTGCCAGCAGCGAAACAGGGATCTACTCCTACAATGAGCAGTTCTTC. It codes for CASSETGIYSYNEQFF.

The V and J genes are TRBV25-1 and TRBJ2-1; a possible D gene is TRBD2 (5 bases). V gave up 3 bases and J gave up 9 bases, with 21 bases separating them. Per the germline V gene, CDR1 is MGHDK and CDR2 is SYGVNS. The CDR3 loop spans 16 amino acids. As DNA, the CDR3 is TGTGCCAGCAGTGACGGAGCTTTCCGGGATTACGGTGAGCAGTTCTTC. Encoded protein: CASSDGAFRDYGEQFF.

V and J are TRBV28 and TRBJ1-2; D not resolved. The germline V gene encodes CDR1 MDHEN and CDR2 SYDVKM. CDR3 length: 12 residues. V was cut by 2 bases and J by 6 bases, with 7 bases left in between. The CDR3 loop reads CASSLKNDGYTF. CDR3 DNA sequence: TGTGCCAGCAGTTTAAAGAACGATGGCTACACCTTC.

The CDR3 protein is CSVVTANGYAYEQYF. The DNA for the CDR3 is TGCAGCGTTGTGACGGCTAACGGTTACGCCTACGAGCAGTACTTC. This chain connects TRBV29-1 to TRBJ2-7; the D is unclear. Germline CDR1 is SQVTM and CDR2 is ANQGSEA. V shed 4 bases and J shed 2 bases, with 18 bases lying between them. This CDR3 is 15 amino acids long.

The chain uses TRBV7-9 and TRBJ2-7; no clear D. V shed 7 bases and J shed 6 bases, with 13 bases lying between them. The CDR3 has 12 residues. The V gene's germline CDR1 is SEHNR and CDR2 FQNEAQ (reference sequence). In DNA form, the CDR3 reads TGTGCCAGCACCTCCTCAGAGGTCGAGCAGTACTTC. Protein product: CASTSSEVEQYF.

This sequence joins TRBV19 and TRBJ2-1; TRBD2 matches 12 bases. V gave up 1 base and J gave up 6 bases; unmatched junction bases: 19. This CDR3 has 21 residues. CDR1 LNHDA and CDR2 SQIVND come from the germline V gene (reference sequence). The CDR3 DNA sequence: TGTGCCAGTAGTATAGGGTCCAGGGGGCTAGCGGGAGGGTTAGGACCCAATGAGCAGTTCTTC. It is translated as CASSIGSRGLAGGLGPNEQFF. The full variable domain, with the rest looked up from reference TRBV19 and TRBJ2-1, is DGGITQSPKYLFRKEGQNVTLSCEQNLNHDAMYWYRQDPGQGLRLIYYSQIVNDFQKGDIAEGYSVSREKKESFPLTVTSAQKNPTAFYLCASSIGSRGLAGGLGPNEQFFGPGTRLTVL.

This chain connects TRBV19 to TRBJ2-5; maybe TRBD2 (6 bases). This CDR3 has 15 amino acids. Germline V gene lookup returns CDR1 LNHDA and CDR2 SQIVND (reference sequence). V shed 5 bases and J shed 6 bases, with 19 bases lying between them. The CDR3 coding sequence is TGTGCCAGTAGTCTCCTCCCGGGAGCAGGAAAGACCCAGTACTTC. It translates to CASSLLPGAGKTQYF. The full variable domain, completed using reference TRBV19 and TRBJ2-5, is DGGITQSPKYLFRKEGQNVTLSCEQNLNHDAMYWYRQDPGQGLRLIYYSQIVNDFQKGDIAEGYSVSREKKESFPLTVTSAQKNPTAFYLCASSLLPGAGKTQYFGPGTRLLVL.

The rearrangement uses TRBV2 and TRBJ1-2, with a possible D match to TRBD1 (6 bases). The V end lost 7 bases, the J end lost 6 bases, and 21 bases lay between the germline ends. There are 15 residues in the CDR3. CDR1 and CDR2 (germline): SNHLY, FYNNEI. CDR3 nucleotide sequence: TGTGCCAGCACCCGTAGCGTGGGGGGCGACGATGGCTACACCTTC. Encoded protein: CASTRSVGGDDGYTF. The variable domain in full, with the rest retrieved from reference TRBV2 and TRBJ1-2, is EPEVTQTPSHQVTQMGQEVILRCVPISNHLYFYWYRQILGQKVEFLVSFYNNEISEKSEIFDDQFSVERPDGSNFTLKIRSTKLEDSAMYFCASTRSVGGDDGYTFGSGTRLTVV.

The genes are TRBV5-6 and TRBJ2-2, with 8 bases identical to TRBD1. The V gene's germline CDR1 is SGHDT and CDR2 YYEEEE. This CDR3 is built from 15 residues. With 5 bases clipped from V and 7 bases from J, the junction kept 10 bases outside the gene matches. The CDR3 protein is CASSLPDRGRGELFF. CDR3 coding DNA: TGTGCCAGCAGTCTCCCTGACAGGGGCCGCGGGGAGCTGTTTTTT. The full variable domain, completed using reference TRBV5-6 and TRBJ2-2, is DAGVTQSPTHLIKTRGQQVTLRCSPKSGHDTVSWYQQALGQGPQFIFQYYEEEERQRGNFPDRFSGHQFPNYSSELNVNALLLGDSALYLCASSLPDRGRGELFFGEGSRLTVL.

The CDR3 reads CASSLEVAVLRLNEQFF. The CDR3 DNA follows: TGTGCCAGCAGCTTAGAGGTAGCGGTCCTCCGGCTCAATGAGCAGTTCTTC. The chain couples TRBV11-2 to TRBJ2-1; D may be TRBD2 (6 bases). Looked up from germline, CDR1 is SGHAT and CDR2 is FQNNGV. The CDR3 has 17 amino acids. The V end was cut by 0 bases, the J end by 6 bases, with 18 bases between.

This clone was counted only a few times. The chain uses TRBV9 and TRBJ2-7; perhaps TRBD2 as D (6 bases). The germline V and J ends were trimmed by 0 bases and 4 bases, with 8 bases remaining between them. Germline CDR1 and CDR2: SGDLS and YYNGEE. The CDR3 contains 13 residues. The CDR3 reads CASSVAGDYEQYF. For the CDR3, the DNA is TGTGCCAGCAGCGTAGCGGGAGATTACGAGCAGTACTTC.

J is TRBJ2-3 and V is TRBV7-7; no reliable D call. V was shortened by 1 base and J by 2 bases, with 4 bases between the two germline ends. The germline CDR1 and CDR2 sequences are SSHAT and FNYEAQ (reference sequence). The CDR3 runs to 13 residues. Here the CDR3 reads CASSLGVTDTQYF. The DNA of the CDR3 is TGTGCCAGCAGCTTAGGGGTCACAGATACGCAGTATTTT.

This chain links TRBV9 with TRBJ2-1; D might be TRBD2 (5 bases). The germline gives CDR1 SGDLS, CDR2 YYNGEE. V was shortened by 3 bases and J by 3 bases, with 10 bases between the two germline ends. The CDR3 runs to 14 residues. The CDR3 loop is CASSGSGVYNEQFF. CDR3 bases: TGTGCCAGCAGCGGGAGCGGCGTCTACAATGAGCAGTTCTTC.

This clone was seen only once. In DNA, the CDR3 is TGTGCCAGCAGTTCCCCAGAGGGGGCCGAGCCCCAGCATTTT. Translation gives CASSSPEGAEPQHF. The chain has TRBV28 and TRBJ1-5; 7 nucleotides align to TRBD1. This CDR3 spans 14 amino acids. Germline lookup yields CDR1 MDHEN and CDR2 SYDVKM. J gave up 8 bases and V 4 bases, and 8 bases lay outside the gene matches.